This entry features one TCR beta chain sequence. Which antigen it targets is not known. It has no much larger one-base neighbor in the sample; base qualities were not kept. In the paper's terms, the treatment or condition label means: high-dose cyclophosphamide on days +3 and +4 as single-agent GVHD prophylaxis. Patients in the PTCy group got busulfan and fludarabine conditioning, a marrow graft from a related or unrelated donor, and cyclophosphamide on days +3 and +4. The PTCy-treated patients were drawn from a prospective, multi-institutional clinical trial. Peripheral blood and bone marrow mononuclear cells were isolated by Ficoll-Hypaque density centrifugation and cryopreserved. Sorting of CD4+ and CD8+ T cells, including naive and memory subsets, was performed by FACS on a FACSAria II. The source of the sample is a study of T cells after posttransplantation cyclophosphamide (dated by TCRdb to the mid-2010s). At the level of the whole study: Using TRB sequencing, the study followed how the T cell repertoire reconstituted after myeloablative bone marrow transplantation in which posttransplantation cyclophosphamide served as GVHD prophylaxis. In 3 patients, up to about 3 additional blood samples taken between 2 and 5.2 years after transplant also underwent TRB sequencing, as did pretransplant blood from a handful of patients. Blood from every one of the 30 to 40 PTCy patients who had 1-year posttransplant specimens underwent TRB sequencing. Because TRA and TRB clonality were tightly correlated in fewer than 10 samples, subsequent TCR analyses were focused on TRB only. Antigen receptor sequencing was done on samples from some 40 PTCy-treated patients and from approximately 16 related bone marrow donors of those patients. Public TRB sequences were checked against a database of over 3,000 sequences associated with responses to pathogens, tumor antigens, self-antigens and alloantigens.

TRB sequencing used genomic DNA with the immunoSEQ assay at survey resolution or the hsTCRB kit. The authors processed their data as follows. Initial read processing used immunoSEQ software, and repertoire analyses used the LymphoSeq R package. Clonality was computed as 1 minus normalized Shannon entropy, and a Gini coefficient was also calculated for each TRB dataset. Phenotypes of unsorted samples were inferred by mapping TRB sequences from sorted subsets of the recipient or donor onto unsorted samples of the same recipient. In TCRdb, the immuneACCESS table is reduced to in-frame sequences with V and J assigned. These tables do not hold every clone; where another copy was compared, an unresolved V gene accounts for under half, and the others remain unexplained. That table is the source of V, J and clone size, and D and trimming were worked out from the DNA. This sample gives a few thousand clones in total; approximately 69% of them show up just once. Of the sample, 40% to 55% is held by the ten largest clones.

The paper's findings and limits, for the study overall: At 1-2 months, donor-recipient similarity was low but rose over the first year, and the later blood repertoires were often dominated by donor CD8+ memory clones. The TRB repertoires of T cells infiltrating skin or GI tract showed only limited overlap with the TRB repertoires of T cells in blood. Across 45 patients, recipient CMV seropositivity and CMV reactivation were highly associated with TRB clonality; PTCy diversity was similar to CNI/methotrexate controls.

Including the terminal cysteine and phenylalanine, the CDR3 comprises 15 residues. The entry retains the CDR3 DNA only, 45 bases that are in frame from base 1. The germline V gene provides CDR1 SGDLS and CDR2 YYNGEE. Deletion took 4 bases off V and 2 bases off J, with a span of 14 bases between the germline ends. Sample: CD8+ T cells sorted from PBMCs, taken more than 950 days after allogeneic stem cell transplant with posttransplant cyclophosphamide. This clonotype was obtained from a female patient in her forties who received an allogeneic stem cell transplant from a related donor, was CMV-positive, and had no GVHD. After a transplant, some of the T cells may come from the graft donor. The V and J genes are TRBV9 and TRBJ2-3; the D gene is perhaps TRBD2, on 6 matching bases. The CDR3 in this case is CASSLGTSLTDTQYF. The bases are TGTGCCAGCAGCCTGGGGACTTCCCTCACAGATACGCAGTATTTT.